This T cell receptor beta chain was retrieved from a study of blood T cells in healthy people across ages. This clonotype was counted many times. CDR1 and CDR2 from the germline V gene are SGHTA and FQGTGA. V lost 5 bases and J lost 4, with 13 bases in between. The CDR3 totals 14 residues. It was with a sample-barcoded 5' primer and a J-beta primer mix that a second PCR of roughly 6 to 12 cycles was run. Each sample provided no less than 2.5 million CDR3-containing paired-end reads. TCRdb passed the 5' RACE reads through MiXCR, listing each CDR3 protein once. The sample consists of hundreds of thousands of distinct CDR3 sequences, roughly 32% of them appearing once. Extractions gave at least 6 micrograms of total RNA per sample.

This TCR derives from a woman over 75 in good health. Specimen: blood. The chain combines TRBV7-3 with TRBJ2-3; the D gene is possibly TRBD2 (5 bases). The chain's CDR3 is CASSHLSSADTQYF. CDR3 in DNA: TGTGCCAGCAGCCACTTGAGTAGCGCAGATACGCAGTATTTT.